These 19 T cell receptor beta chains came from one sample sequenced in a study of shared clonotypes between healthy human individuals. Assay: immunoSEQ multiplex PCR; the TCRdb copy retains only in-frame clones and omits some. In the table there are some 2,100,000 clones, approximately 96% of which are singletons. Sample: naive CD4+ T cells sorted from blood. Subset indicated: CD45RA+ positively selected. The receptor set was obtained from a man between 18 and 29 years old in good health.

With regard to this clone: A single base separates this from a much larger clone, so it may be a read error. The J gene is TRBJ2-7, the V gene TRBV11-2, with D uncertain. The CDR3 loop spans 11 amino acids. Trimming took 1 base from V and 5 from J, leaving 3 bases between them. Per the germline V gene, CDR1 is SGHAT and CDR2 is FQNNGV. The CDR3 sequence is CASSLAHEQYF. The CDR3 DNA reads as TGTGCCAGCAGCTTAGCCCACGAGCAGTACTTC.

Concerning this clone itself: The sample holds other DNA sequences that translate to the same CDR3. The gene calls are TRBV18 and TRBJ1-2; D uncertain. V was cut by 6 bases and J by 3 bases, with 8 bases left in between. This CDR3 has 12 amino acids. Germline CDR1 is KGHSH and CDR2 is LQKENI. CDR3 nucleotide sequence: TGTGCCAGCTCCCCGCAGGACTATGGCTACACCTTC. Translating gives CASSPQDYGYTF.

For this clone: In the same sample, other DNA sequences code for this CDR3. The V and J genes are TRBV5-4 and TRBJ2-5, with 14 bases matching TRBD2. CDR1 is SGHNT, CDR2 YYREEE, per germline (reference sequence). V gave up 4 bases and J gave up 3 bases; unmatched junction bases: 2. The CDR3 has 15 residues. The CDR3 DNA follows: TGTGCCAGCAGCAGGGGACTAGCGGGAGAAGAGACCCAGTACTTC. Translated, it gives CASSRGLAGEETQYF.

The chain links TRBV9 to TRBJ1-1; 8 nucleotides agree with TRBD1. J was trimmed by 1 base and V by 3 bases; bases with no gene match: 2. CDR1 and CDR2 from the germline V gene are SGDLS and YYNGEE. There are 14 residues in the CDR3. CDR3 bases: TGTGCCAGCAGCGCGGACAGGGCGAACACTGAAGCTTTCTTT. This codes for CASSADRANTEAFF.

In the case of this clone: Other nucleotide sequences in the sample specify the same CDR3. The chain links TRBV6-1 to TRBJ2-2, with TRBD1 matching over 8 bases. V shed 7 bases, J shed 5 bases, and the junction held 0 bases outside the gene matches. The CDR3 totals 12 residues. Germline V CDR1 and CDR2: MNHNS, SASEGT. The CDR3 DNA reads TGTGCCAGCAACAGGGGGACCGGGGAGCTGTTTTTT. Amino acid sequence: CASNRGTGELFF.

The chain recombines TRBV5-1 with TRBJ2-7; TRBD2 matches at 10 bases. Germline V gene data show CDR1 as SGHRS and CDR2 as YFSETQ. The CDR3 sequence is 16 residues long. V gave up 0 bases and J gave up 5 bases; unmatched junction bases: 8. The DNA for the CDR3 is TGCGCCAGCAGCTTGGCGGCTAGCGGGAGCCCCCACGAGCAGTACTTC. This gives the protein CASSLAASGSPHEQYF.

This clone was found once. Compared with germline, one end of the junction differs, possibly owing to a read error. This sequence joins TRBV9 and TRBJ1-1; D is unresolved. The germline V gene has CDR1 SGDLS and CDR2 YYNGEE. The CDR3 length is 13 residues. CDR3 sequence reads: CASSVEGRPKIIF. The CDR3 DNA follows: TGTGCCAGCAGCGTAGAGGGCCGCCCTAAAATCATCTTT. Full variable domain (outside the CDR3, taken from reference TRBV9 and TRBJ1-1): DSGVTQTPKHLITATGQRVTLRCSPRSGDLSVYWYQQSLDQGLQFLIQYYNGEERAKGNILERFSAQQFPDLHSELNLSSLELGDSALYFCASSVEGRPKIIFGQGTRLTVV.

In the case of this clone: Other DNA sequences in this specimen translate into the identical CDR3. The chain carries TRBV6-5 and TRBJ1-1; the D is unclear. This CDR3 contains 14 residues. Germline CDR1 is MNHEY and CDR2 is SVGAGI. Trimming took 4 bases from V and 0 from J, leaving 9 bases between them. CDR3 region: CASSSGRLNTEAFF. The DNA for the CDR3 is TGTGCCAGCAGTTCTGGACGGTTGAACACTGAAGCTTTCTTT.

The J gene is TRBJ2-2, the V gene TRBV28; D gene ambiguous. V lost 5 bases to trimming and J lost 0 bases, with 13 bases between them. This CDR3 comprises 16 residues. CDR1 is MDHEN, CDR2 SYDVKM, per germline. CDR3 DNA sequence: TGTGCCAGCAGTCTTCTTGTGCAGGCGAACACCGGGGAGCTGTTTTTT. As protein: CASSLLVQANTGELFF.

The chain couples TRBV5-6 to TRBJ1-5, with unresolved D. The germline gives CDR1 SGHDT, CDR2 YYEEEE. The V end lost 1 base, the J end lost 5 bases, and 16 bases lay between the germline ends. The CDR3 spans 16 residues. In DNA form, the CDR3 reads TGTGCCAGCAGCTTGCTTAACCGGCTAGACGATCAGCCCCAGCATTTT. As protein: CASSLLNRLDDQPQHF.

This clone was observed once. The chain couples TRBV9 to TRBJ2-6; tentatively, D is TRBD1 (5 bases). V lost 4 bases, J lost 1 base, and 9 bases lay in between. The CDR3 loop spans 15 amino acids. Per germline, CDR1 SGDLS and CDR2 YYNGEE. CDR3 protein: CASSSGWSGANVLTF. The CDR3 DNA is TGTGCCAGCAGCTCAGGGTGGTCTGGGGCCAACGTCCTGACTTTC.

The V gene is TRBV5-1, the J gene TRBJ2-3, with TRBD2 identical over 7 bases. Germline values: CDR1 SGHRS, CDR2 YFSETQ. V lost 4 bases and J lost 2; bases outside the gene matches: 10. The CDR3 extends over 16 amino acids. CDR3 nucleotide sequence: TGCGCCAGCAGCCTGCGCGGGGGTCGGAACACAGATACGCAGTATTTT. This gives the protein CASSLRGGRNTDTQYF. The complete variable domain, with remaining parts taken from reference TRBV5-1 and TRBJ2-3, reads KAGVTQTPRYLIKTRGQQVTLSCSPISGHRSVSWYQQTPGQGLQFLFEYFSETQRNKGNFPGRFSGRQFSNSRSEMNVSTLELGDSALYLCASSLRGGRNTDTQYFGPGTRLTVL.

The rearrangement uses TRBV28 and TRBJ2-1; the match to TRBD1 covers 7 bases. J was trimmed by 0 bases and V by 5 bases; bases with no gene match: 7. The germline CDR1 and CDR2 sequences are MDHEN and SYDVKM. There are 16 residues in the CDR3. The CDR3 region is CASSPQGVSSYNEQFF. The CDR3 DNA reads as TGTGCCAGCAGTCCGCAGGGGGTTAGCTCCTACAATGAGCAGTTCTTC.

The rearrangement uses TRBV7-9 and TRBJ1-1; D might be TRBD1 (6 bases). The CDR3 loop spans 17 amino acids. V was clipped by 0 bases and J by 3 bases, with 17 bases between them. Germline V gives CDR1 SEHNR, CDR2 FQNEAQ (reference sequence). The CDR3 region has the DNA TGTGCCAGCAGCTTAGCGCGTGGGGGCAGTAGGGACACTGAAGCTTTCTTT. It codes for CASSLARGGSRDTEAFF.

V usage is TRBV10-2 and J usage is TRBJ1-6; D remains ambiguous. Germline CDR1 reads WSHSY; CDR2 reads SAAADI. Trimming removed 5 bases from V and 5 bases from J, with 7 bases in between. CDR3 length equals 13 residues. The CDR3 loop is CASSPADNSPLHF. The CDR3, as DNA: TGCGCCAGCAGTCCAGCGGATAATTCACCCCTCCACTTT.

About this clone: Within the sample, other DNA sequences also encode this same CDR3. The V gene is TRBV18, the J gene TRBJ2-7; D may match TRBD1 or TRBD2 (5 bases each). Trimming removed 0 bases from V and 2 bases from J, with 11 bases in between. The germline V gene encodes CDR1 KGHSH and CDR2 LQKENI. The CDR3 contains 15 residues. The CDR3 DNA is TGTGCCAGCTCACCACCGGAACGGGGCGCCTACGAGCAGTACTTC. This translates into CASSPPERGAYEQYF. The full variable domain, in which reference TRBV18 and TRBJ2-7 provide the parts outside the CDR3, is NAGVMQNPRHLVRRRGQEARLRCSPMKGHSHVYWYRQLPEEGLKFMVYLQKENIIDESGMPKERFSAEFPKEGPSILRIQQVVRGDSAAYFCASSPPERGAYEQYFGPGTRLTVT.

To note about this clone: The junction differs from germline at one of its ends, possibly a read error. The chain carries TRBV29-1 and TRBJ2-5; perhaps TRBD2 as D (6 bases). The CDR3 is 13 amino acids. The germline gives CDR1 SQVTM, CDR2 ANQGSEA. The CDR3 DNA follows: TGCAGCGTCGAAGCCGGCGGGGCCCGGGACCAGTACTTC. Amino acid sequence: CSVEAGGARDQYF.

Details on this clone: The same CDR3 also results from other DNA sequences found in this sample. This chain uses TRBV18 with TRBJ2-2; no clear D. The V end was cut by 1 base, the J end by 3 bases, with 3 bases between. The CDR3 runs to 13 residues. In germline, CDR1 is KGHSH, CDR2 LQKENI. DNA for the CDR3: TGTGCCAGCTCACCACTGGACACCGGGGAGCTGTTTTTT. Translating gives CASSPLDTGELFF.

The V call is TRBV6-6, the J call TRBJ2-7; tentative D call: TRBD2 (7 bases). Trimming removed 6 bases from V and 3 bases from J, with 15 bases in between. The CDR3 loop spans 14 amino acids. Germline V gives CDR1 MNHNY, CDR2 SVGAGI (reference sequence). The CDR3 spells CASRGGGSNYEQYF. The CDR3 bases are TGTGCCAGCAGGGGGGGCGGGAGTAACTACGAGCAGTACTTC.